This TCR beta chain was sequenced for a study of shared clonotypes between healthy human individuals. Germline lookup yields CDR1 LGHNT and CDR2 FRNRAP. Trimming stripped 0 bases from V and 7 bases from J, with 9 bases between. The CDR3 extends over 13 amino acids. Every subset had its genomic DNA shared out evenly among several immunoSEQ plates. Assay used: immunoSEQ multiplex PCR; TCRdb lists only in-frame clones, some missing. This repertoire shows 2 million to 3 million clones, approximately 90% found once; its top ten account for roughly 0.13%. This clone was detected once. The chain combines TRBV12-5 with TRBJ1-2, with D unclear. The sequence derives from a man between 18 and 29 years old in good health. The sequencing sample was made of naive CD4+ T cells sorted from blood. Specified subset: CD45RA+ positively selected. The CDR3 loop reads CASGLVAGVGYTF. CDR3 in DNA: TGTGCTAGTGGTTTGGTAGCCGGAGTTGGCTACACCTTC.